A single sample is the source of the 9 T cell receptor beta chains below, sequenced in a study of metastatic and nonmetastatic thyroid tumors. There were no patients who had received any treatment before thyroid surgery. TCRdb reprocessed the PCR reads using MiXCR. Among 80,000 to 85,000 clones listed, roughly an eighth were seen once. Sequencing used tumor tissue. The receptors stem from a female donor with papillary thyroid cancer or a benign thyroid nodule (not recorded which). Some clones in this sample may be carry-over from other donors' samples.

This clone was detected ten times or more. The chain's CDR3 is CASRDRNTEAFF. In nucleotides, the CDR3 is TGTGCCAGCCGGGACAGAAACACTGAAGCTTTCTTT. The chain employs TRBV28 and TRBJ1-1; 7 bases agree with TRBD1. This CDR3 comprises 12 residues. Germline loops: CDR1 MDHEN, CDR2 SYDVKM. J gave up 2 bases and V 8 bases, and 2 bases lay outside the gene matches.

This clone was observed at least ten times. At one of its ends the junction is not consistent with the germline gene, which may arise from a read error. The rearrangement joins TRBV7-7 to TRBJ2-1; a weak D match, TRBD2 (5 bases). The V gene's germline CDR1 is SSHAT and CDR2 FNYEAQ (reference sequence). The CDR3 covers 14 residues. This CDR3 reads CASSLALNNDEQFF. The CDR3 DNA is TGTGCTAGCAGCTTAGCGTTAAATAACGATGAGCAGTTCTTC.

This clone showed up many times. The chain carries TRBV19 and TRBJ1-6; the D gene is possibly TRBD1 (6 bases). Germline lookup yields CDR1 LNHDA and CDR2 SQIVND (reference sequence). V lost 5 bases and J 8 bases, leaving 10 bases between the germline ends. There are 13 residues in the CDR3. The CDR3 coding sequence is TGTGCCAGTAGTCCTACAGGGCATTCACCCCTCCACTTT. Amino acids: CASSPTGHSPLHF.

This clone was picked up a small number of times. Likely a read error: the CDR3 ends without its conserved phenylalanine or tryptophan. Because the CDR3's place on the DNA is in doubt, the DNA is left out and the CDR3 is given as listed by TCRdb. The gene calls are TRBV5-1 and TRBJ2-2. The CDR3 is 9 residues long, ends included. Per the germline V gene, CDR1 is SGHRS and CDR2 is YFSETQ. CDR3 amino acids: CASSFGASG.

This clone was seen ten or more times. The V call is TRBV20-1, the J call TRBJ2-3, with TRBD2 identical over 10 bases. The CDR3 covers 18 residues. Germline V gives CDR1 DFQATT, CDR2 SNEGSKA (reference sequence). With V trimmed by 1 base and J by 0 bases, 10 bases remained unmatched. The CDR3 DNA is TGCAGTGCTAGAGGGTTAGCGGGAGGACGGGATAGCACAGATACGCAGTATTTT. Its translation: CSARGLAGGRDSTDTQYF.

This clone was picked up one time. The rearrangement links TRBV11-2 to TRBJ1-2; D gene ambiguous. Looked up from germline, CDR1 is SGHAT and CDR2 is FQNNGV. CDR3 length: 17 residues. Trimming cost V 5 bases and J 9 bases, with 28 bases left between them. DNA for the CDR3: TGTGCCAGCAGCCCAGACGGTCAGTGGATCCCTTGGTATTGCTACACCTTC. This encodes CASSPDGQWIPWYCYTF. Full variable domain (outside the CDR3, taken from reference TRBV11-2 and TRBJ1-2): EAGVAQSPRYKIIEKRQSVAFWCNPISGHATLYWYQQILGQGPKLLIQFQNNGVVDDSQLPKDRFSAERLKGVDSTLKIQPAKLEDSAVYLCASSPDGQWIPWYCYTFGSGTRLTVV.

This clone was recorded at least ten times. The chain recombines TRBV5-1 with TRBJ2-7; D unresolved. CDR1 SGHRS and CDR2 YFSETQ come from the germline V gene. Trimming left V 0 bases short and J 4 bases short, with 17 bases between. The CDR3 has 16 residues. The CDR3 sequence: CASSLGPATGRYEQYF. CDR3 DNA: TGCGCCAGCAGCTTGGGTCCGGCGACGGGCCGGTACGAGCAGTACTTC.

This clone was recorded a few times. This sequence may be a read error, since a much larger clone differs from it by one base. Other DNA sequences of this sample code for an identical CDR3. This chain connects TRBV14 to TRBJ2-3, with 11 bases that match TRBD2. This CDR3 is built from 15 residues. The V gene end was trimmed by 3 bases and the J gene end by 12 bases; junction bases not matched to a gene: 11. Germline assignment: CDR1 SGHDN and CDR2 FVKESK. DNA of the CDR3: TGTGCCAGCAGCCAGACTAGCGGGGTCGCGAGGGCACAGTATTTT. This sequence encodes CASSQTSGVARAQYF.

At least ten counts were recorded for this clone. Additional DNA sequences in this sample encode the identical CDR3. The rearrangement links TRBV9 to TRBJ1-2; D not resolved. Germline V gene sequence: CDR1 SGDLS, CDR2 YYNGEE. There are 14 residues in the CDR3. V was trimmed by 3 bases and J by 5 bases, leaving 14 bases between them. The CDR3 reads CASSAPGREYGYTF. The CDR3 nucleotides are TGTGCCAGCAGCGCCCCCGGGAGAGAATATGGCTACACCTTC.